The rows below give T cell receptor beta chains drawn from one sample of a study of early T cells in non-severe SARS-CoV-2 infection. TCRdb re-derived calls from the 5' RACE reads in MiXCR, one entry per CDR3 protein. The sample shows 90,000 to 120,000 distinct CDR3 sequences, over 8.5% of them seen only once. The sample consisted of whole blood. All receptors come from an adult who was a healthcare worker with PCR-confirmed SARS-CoV-2 infection or an uninfected control (not recorded which). CDR3s include the opening cysteine and the closing phenylalanine or tryptophan. A D gene is named only where the DNA matches it firmly. The listing skips clone size in some rows; elsewhere it reads once, few, many or a size class.

j_call | v_call | cdr3_length | d_call | clone_size | cdr3_aa | cdr3_nt
TRBJ2-7 | TRBV11-2 | 14 | NA | many | CASSLEPSGREQYF | TGTGCCAGCAGCTTAGAACCTTCGGGGCGGGAGCAGTACTTC
TRBJ2-5 | TRBV18 | 14 | TRBD2 | NA | CASSTARGEGTQYF | TGTGCCAGCTCTACAGCTCGGGGGGAAGGGACCCAGTACTTC
TRBJ2-7 | TRBV4-1 | 15 | TRBD2 | NA | CASSQELAVPYEQYF | TGCGCCAGCAGCCAAGAACTAGCGGTACCCTACGAGCAGTACTTC
TRBJ1-4 | TRBV29-1 | 12 | NA | NA | CSVVGRGGKLFF | TGCAGCGTTGTCGGCAGGGGCGGAAAACTGTTTTTT
TRBJ2-7 | TRBV24-1 | 12 | NA | NA | CATSDSLGKQYF | TGTGCCACCAGTGATTCCCTCGGGAAGCAGTACTTC
TRBJ1-3 | TRBV6-5 | 20 | TRBD1 | NA | CASSTRYRDRGPYSGNTIYF | TGTGCCAGCAGTACCCGGTACCGGGACAGGGGTCCCTACTCTGGAAACACCATATATTTT
TRBJ1-4 | TRBV25-1 | 12 | NA | few | CASRLGNEKLFF | TGTGCCAGCAGGTTAGGAAATGAAAAACTGTTTTTT
TRBJ2-3 | TRBV7-2 | 14 | NA | NA | CASSPVGARDTQYF | TGTGCCAGCAGCCCCGTAGGTGCGCGAGATACGCAGTATTTT
TRBJ1-1 | TRBV2 | 13 | NA | many | CASSLQTETEAFF | TGTGCCAGCAGTCTTCAAACAGAAACTGAAGCTTTCTTT
TRBJ2-1 | TRBV28 | 12 | NA | NA | CASSQGFNEQFF | TGTGCCAGCAGTCAGGGATTCAATGAGCAGTTCTTC
TRBJ2-4 | TRBV3-1 | 15 | NA | NA | CASSQSGTAKNIQYF | TGTGCCAGCAGCCAATCTGGGACAGCCAAAAACATTCAGTACTTC
TRBJ2-7 | TRBV7-2 | 13 | NA | many | CASSFTGWDEQYF | TGTGCCAGCAGCTTTACAGGGTGGGACGAGCAGTACTTC
TRBJ1-3 | TRBV2 | 15 | NA | many | CASSETEASGNTIYF | TGTGCCAGCAGTGAAACGGAAGCCTCTGGAAACACCATATATTTT
TRBJ2-1 | TRBV5-1 | 16 | TRBD2 | NA | CASSSLQGTSSSEQFF | TGCGCCAGCAGCTCACTTCAAGGGACTAGTTCTAGTGAGCAGTTCTTC
TRBJ2-1 | TRBV5-5 | 14 | TRBD2 | many | CASIAEAGRNEQFF | TGTGCCAGCATTGCGGAAGCGGGACGAAATGAGCAGTTCTTC
TRBJ1-2 | TRBV6-5 | 12 | NA | NA | CASSYMGGGHTF | TGTGCCAGCAGTTACATGGGGGGCGGCCACACCTTC
TRBJ2-7 | TRBV18 | 15 | NA | many | CASSPETGRDYEQYF | TGTGCCAGCTCACCTGAAACGGGACGGGACTACGAGCAGTACTTC